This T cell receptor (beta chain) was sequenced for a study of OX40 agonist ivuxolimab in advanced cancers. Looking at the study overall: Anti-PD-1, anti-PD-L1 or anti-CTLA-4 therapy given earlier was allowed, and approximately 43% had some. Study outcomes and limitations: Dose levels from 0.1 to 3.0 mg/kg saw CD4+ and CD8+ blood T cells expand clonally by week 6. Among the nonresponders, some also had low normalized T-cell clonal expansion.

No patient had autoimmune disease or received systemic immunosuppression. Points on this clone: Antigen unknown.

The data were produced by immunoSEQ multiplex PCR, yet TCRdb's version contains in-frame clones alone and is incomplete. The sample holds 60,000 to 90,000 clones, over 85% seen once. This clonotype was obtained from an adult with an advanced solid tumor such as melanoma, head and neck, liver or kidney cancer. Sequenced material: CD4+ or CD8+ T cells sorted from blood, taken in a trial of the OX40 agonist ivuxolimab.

CDR3 region: CASSLASVAETQYF. The CDR3 DNA reads TGTGCCAGCAGCTTAGCGTCGGTGGCAGAGACCCAGTACTTC. The gene calls are TRBV7-6 and TRBJ2-5, with no clear D. The CDR3 contains 14 residues. Trimming stripped 0 bases from V and 4 bases from J, with 9 bases between. Germline-derived CDR1 and CDR2 are SGHVS and FNYEAQ.